These 14 T cell receptor beta chains share one sample of origin, sequenced in a study of blood T cell repertoires in COVID-19. This table comes from immunoSEQ multiplex PCR, and its TCRdb copy is limited to in-frame clones, with some not included. The sample holds over 45,000 clones; roughly 86% are singletons and the top ten take 3.6%. Sequenced material: peripheral blood. These receptor sequences come from a middle-aged man with COVID-19, enrolled during active disease.

The sample holds a few counts of this clone. V gene TRBV19 combines with J gene TRBJ1-5, with 7 positions matching TRBD1. V lost 6 bases, J lost 2 bases, and 7 bases stayed unmatched. The CDR3 consists of 15 residues. In germline, CDR1 is LNHDA, CDR2 SQIVND (reference sequence). CDR3 DNA: TGTGCCAGTAGCCGACAGGGTAATGGCAATCAGCCCCAGCATTTT. Protein product: CASSRQGNGNQPQHF.

This rearrangement joins TRBV3-1 (or the pseudogene TRBV3-2) to TRBJ1-1, with 7 bases that match TRBD1. This CDR3 has 13 residues. Looked up from germline, CDR1 is LGHDT and CDR2 is YNNKEL (reference sequence). V was pared by 7 bases and J by 6 bases, with 8 bases of the junction left unmatched. The CDR3 region is CASKDWQGAEAFF. In nucleotides, the CDR3 is TGTGCCAGCAAGGATTGGCAGGGGGCTGAAGCTTTCTTT.

The V and J genes are TRBV24-1 and TRBJ2-3; D may be TRBD2 (7 bases). Trimming shortened V by 9 bases and J by 3 bases, and 21 bases separated the two germline ends. CDR1 and CDR2 (germline): KGHDR, SFDVKD. There are 16 residues in the CDR3. The CDR3 sequence is CATQEPGGIGTDTQYF. The CDR3 DNA sequence: TGTGCCACCCAAGAACCGGGGGGCATCGGGACAGATACGCAGTATTTT.

The chain employs TRBV9 and TRBJ2-7; D remains ambiguous. The CDR3 is 15 residues long. V was shortened by 0 bases and J by 7 bases, with 17 bases between the two germline ends. Germline values: CDR1 SGDLS, CDR2 YYNGEE. CDR3 amino acids: CASSVAATQTEEQYF. CDR3 in DNA: TGTGCCAGCAGCGTAGCAGCGACGCAGACGGAGGAGCAGTACTTC.

This rearrangement joins TRBV28 to TRBJ1-3; a weak D match, TRBD1 (6 bases). CDR3 length equals 19 residues. Germline-derived CDR1 and CDR2 are MDHEN and SYDVKM. Trimming left V 6 bases short and J 0 bases short, with 24 bases between. CDR3 DNA: TGTGCCAGCAGGGGGCCCGGGACAAACGAAATCAGCTCTGGAAACACCATATATTTT. This sequence encodes CASRGPGTNEISSGNTIYF.

This rearrangement joins TRBV7-9 to TRBJ2-6; 8 bases map to TRBD1. Germline V gives CDR1 SEHNR, CDR2 FQNEAQ (reference sequence). This CDR3 spans 17 amino acids. DNA of the CDR3: TGTGCGTACCTCTCGACAGGGGCCCCCTCTGGGGCCAACGTCCTGACTTTC. It encodes CAYLSTGAPSGANVLTF.

This clone appeared a single time. The gene calls are TRBV7-9 and TRBJ2-5; 12 bases agree with TRBD2. J lost 3 bases, V lost 4 bases, and 6 bases had no gene match. Germline values: CDR1 SEHNR, CDR2 FQNEAQ (reference sequence). The CDR3 runs 16 residues. In DNA form, the CDR3 reads TGTGCCAGCAGCTCCCCGCTAGCGGGAGGGGAAGAGACCCAGTACTTC. It translates to CASSSPLAGGEETQYF.

The CDR3 loop is CASSEALTEQFF. CDR3 bases: TGTGCCAGCAGTGAAGCACTTACTGAGCAGTTCTTC. The chain carries TRBV6-1 and TRBJ2-1; no clear D gene. Germline CDR1 is MNHNS and CDR2 is SASEGT. V was cut by 0 bases and J by 9 bases, with 6 bases left in between. This CDR3 comprises 12 residues.

This clone was observed a few times. The chain joins TRBV7-2 to TRBJ1-4; D is unresolved. The CDR3 extends over 14 amino acids. Germline V gene sequence: CDR1 SGHTA, CDR2 FQGNSA. V was pared by 5 bases and J by 8 bases, with 15 bases between. The CDR3 bases are TGTGCCAGCAGCCCTCAACTAGTCGGGGAAAAACTGTTTTTT. Its protein product is CASSPQLVGEKLFF.

The table lists this clone with a few counts. This chain connects TRBV5-1 to TRBJ1-2, with 7 bases that match TRBD1. V lost 4 bases and J lost 4; bases outside the gene matches: 7. This CDR3 spans 14 amino acids. Germline V lookup: CDR1 SGHRS, CDR2 YFSETQ. The DNA for the CDR3 is TGCGCCAGCAGCCGGGACAGTGGAACCTATGGCTACACCTTC. Its translation is CASSRDSGTYGYTF.

The chain has TRBV7-2 and TRBJ2-1, with 7 bases lining up with TRBD2. V dropped 7 bases and J dropped 7; count of bases not matched to a gene: 7. Germline CDR1 is SGHTA and CDR2 is FQGNSA. The CDR3 is made up of 13 amino acids. The CDR3 DNA sequence: TGTGCCAGCAACACCGGACTAGGGAATGAGCAGTTCTTC. Its translation: CASNTGLGNEQFF.

The chain is built from TRBV6-4 and TRBJ2-1; 9 nucleotides line up with TRBD2. This CDR3 contains 15 residues. Trimming cost V 5 bases and J 6 bases; bases outside gene matches: 8. Germline CDR1 is MRHNA and CDR2 is SNTAGT. CDR3 region: CASSSAGGAPNEQFF. In DNA, the CDR3 is TGTGCCAGCAGTTCAGCGGGAGGTGCTCCCAATGAGCAGTTCTTC.

The rearrangement uses TRBV3-1 (or the pseudogene TRBV3-2) and TRBJ2-7; 11 bases align to TRBD2. Trimming took 1 base from V and 0 from J; bases not matched to a gene: 2. CDR1 and CDR2 from the germline V gene are LGHDT and YNNKEL (reference sequence). The CDR3 runs to 16 residues. The CDR3 DNA is TGTGCCAGCAGCCAAGGACTAGCGGGGATCTCCTACGAGCAGTACTTC. It is translated as CASSQGLAGISYEQYF.

The gene calls are TRBV28 and TRBJ1-2, with TRBD1 identical over 7 bases. CDR1 is MDHEN, CDR2 SYDVKM, per germline. This CDR3 has 13 residues. V gave up 2 bases and J gave up 8 bases; unmatched junction bases: 5. Written as DNA, the CDR3 is TGTGCCAGCAGTTTACTTTCGACAGGGGGCTACACCTTC. Residues: CASSLLSTGGYTF.